The sequence of this TCR beta chain was determined in a study of cytomegalovirus exposure and HLA in healthy donors (dated by TCRdb to 2015 to 2018). For the wider study: An earlier analysis of some 600 of the donors reported around 280 Gb of sequence data and 95 million to 140 million unique TCR beta sequences obtained from about 180 million T cells. Roughly 300 gigabases of sequencing data and tens of millions of unique TCR sequences were included in an early release covering around 650 HLA-typed donors. Of the roughly 400 genotyped donors, 80% to 90% were placed in the genetic ancestry cluster associated with self-reported Caucasian donors. The study was designed to test whether signatures of past pathogen exposure could be identified by cataloging public T cell receptors. The study profiled the T cell repertoires of about 720 subjects by immunosequencing and related them to cytomegalovirus serostatus. Besides the first cohort of about 730 subjects, a separate validation cohort made up of 95 to 150 different subjects was used. To predict cytomegalovirus infection status, the study combined high-throughput TCR immunosequencing, statistical association of individual TCRs with disease status, and machine learning. To study patterns of TCR occurrence, a later analysis re-analyzed previously published TCR beta repertoires from around 700 donors and added high-resolution HLA genotyping. The later analysis used no new phenotypic data to find candidate immune exposures, relying instead on TCR beta sequences and their occurrence across donors. An earlier analysis of about 600 of the donors used high-throughput TCR beta sequencing to judge whether each TCR beta V gene segment behaved as functional or pseudogenic. Donor age, sex, ethnicity and CMV serostatus were compiled alongside the repertoire data. A later genetic analysis used genome-wide SNP genotypes for about 65% of the 666 donors, treating that subset as a discovery cohort. Every discovery cohort repertoire had been produced on one sequencing platform. HLA typing covered class I and class II loci at four-digit resolution. The number of typed donors differed by locus: roughly 629-630 for A, B, C, DRB1 and DQB1; about 520 for DQA1; 600 to 610 for DPA1; and about 450 for DPB1. Because of strong linkage in the cohort, roughly 5 DR-DQ haplotypes were treated as single units for association and clustering. Among some 410 genotyped donors of the cohort, an average of approximately 200,000 unique TCR beta nucleotide sequences was sequenced per donor, of which approximately 19% were non-productive. On the study overall, not on this receptor specifically: A further reported finding was that TCR beta sequences accurately predicted the HLA-A and HLA-B alleles for most subjects in the first cohort. In a later analysis, several top co-occurrence clusters were reported to appear linked to parvovirus B19, influenza, CMV and Epstein-Barr virus. In a later genetic analysis, a missense DCLRE1C variant was associated with V-gene and J-gene trimming of TCR beta chains, and the association was replicated in an independent cohort. The authors suggested that the approach could potentially be generalized to other disease states and immunological phenotypes. In a later analysis, around 17,000 TCR beta sequences were associated with specific HLA alleles at a false discovery rate of 0.05. In both the original and validation cohorts, the classifier was reported to diagnose cytomegalovirus status with high specificity and sensitivity. Most TCR sequences were seen in very few donors, while some public TCRs were found in many individuals. The study gave a list of more than 150 TCR beta chains associated with cytomegalovirus. In an earlier analysis of about 600 of the donors, most TCR beta V segments appeared in productive rearrangements about 87% or about 30% of the time, broadly matching IMGT annotations. In a later analysis, TCR association rates were found to vary across HLA loci, with the most associated TCRs seen for DRB1 alleles and the fewest for HLA-C alleles. The cohort was sequenced for TCR beta chains only, and without alpha or paired-chain data the features that could be detected were limited. Because the 87-base-pair reads could not distinguish some IMGT-functional V segments, including TRBV6-2 and TRBV6-3, those segments were excluded. A later genetic analysis reported fewer N-insertions in productive TCRs among donors in an Asian-associated ancestry cluster than the 666-donor mean. The sequencing pipeline was judged likely to have produced a cluster of highly shared sequence variants as a technical artifact. Because HLA typing was unavailable for some donors at each locus, only the typed subset was used in association tests. Correlated functional status among segregating V segments might reflect linkage disequilibrium, but an unknown experimental factor could not be ruled out. The only immune exposure information available for the cohort was CMV serostatus. Most CMV-associated TCR beta chains appeared to be HLA-restricted in a later analysis, and the HLA associations seemed to be driven largely by CMV exposure. A few of the identified cytomegalovirus-associated TCR beta chains were confirmed in vitro to be specific for cytomegalovirus antigens. Because counts were too low, some 17 rarely observed V segments, including chromosome 9 orphons, were excluded from the earlier analysis of 587 of the donors. Compared with equally common non-associated chains, HLA-associated TCR beta chains in a later analysis were more clonally expanded and had lower generation probabilities. The presence/absence analyses assumed that sequencing depth was roughly uniform across donors, and that assumption may not be true. When HLA alleles, especially DR and DQ, strongly co-occurred, attributing TCR associations to individual alleles was difficult.

At the junction V is shortened by 0 bases and J by 5 bases; bases outside the gene matches: 4. Including cysteine and phenylalanine, the CDR3 has 14 amino acids. Kept here is only the CDR3 DNA, which spans 42 bases and is read in frame from base 1. CDR1 is given as GTSNPN and CDR2 as SVGIG, both from the germline V gene (reference sequence). In total, 630 or so healthy bone marrow donors made up the cohort. At the time of sampling, every cohort member was nominally healthy, though immune exposures that went unrecorded were likely present. The donor tested CMV seropositive, placing the donor among the approximately 290 seropositive members of the cohort. Each donor provided a peripheral blood sample, and peripheral blood mononuclear cells were used for TCR beta sequencing. Genomic DNA was extracted from the blood cell samples with the Qiagen DNeasy Blood Extraction Kit. Comments on this clone: Its antigen is currently not known. No base qualities exist here, and no much larger clone lies one base off it.

Library creation used the immunoSEQ multiplex PCR assay. The multiplex PCR relied on a mix of 60 forward primers for TCR Vbeta segments and 13 reverse primers for TCR Jbeta segments. The CDR3 region of rearranged TCR beta genes was amplified from genomic DNA with a multiplex PCR assay. Amplified TCR beta libraries were sequenced as 87-base-pair reads on the Illumina HiSeq System. In the source study's methods: A later analysis counted approximately 84 million unique TCR beta chains across the 550 to 750 repertoires, and some 12 million of these chains were shared by at least two donors. Raw reads were error-corrected and collapsed into unique sequences with a nearest-neighbor algorithm that merged closely related sequences to remove PCR and sequencing errors. V, D and J gene segments were assigned by aligning CDR3 sequences to IMGT reference sequences. For a sequence to be retained, a match of at least six nucleotides was required to both a V gene segment and a J gene segment. Rearrangements were classified as productive when the CDR3 lacked stop codons and remained in frame with V and J, and all other rearrangements were classified as non-productive. Following IMGT convention, CDR3 was defined as the stretch from the second conserved V-encoded cysteine up to the conserved J-encoded phenylalanine. Sequences without an unambiguous match to a single V gene segment were excluded from the earlier analysis of about 600 of the donors. An earlier analysis of about 600 of the donors called V segments functional above 56.7% productive rearrangements and segregating when the between-donor standard deviation exceeded 5%. A statistical classification framework was built to diagnose cytomegalovirus status from the catalog of TCR beta chain sequences. A later analysis assigned V and J genes by comparing TCR nucleotide sequences with IMGT/GENE-DB human TR gene sequences. The TCRdist pipeline was used in a later analysis to assign CDR3 sequences and most-parsimonious VDJ recombination scenarios. In a later analysis, every TCR beta chain was defined by the combination of its CDR3 amino acid sequence and its V-gene family, and reads without a unique V-gene family were dropped. In a later analysis, a few hundred highly shared, low-generation-probability nucleotide sequences were removed to address suspected cross-contamination and a sequencing artifact. In a later analysis, a clonal expansion index for each public chain was calculated from normalized within-repertoire ranks of inferred template counts. In a later analysis, generation probabilities were computed using a VDJ recombination model fitted to out-of-frame rearrangements, and the results were checked against IGoR. A later analysis scored TCR-TCR, TCR-HLA and TCR-CMV co-occurrence with hypergeometric tests, applying a repertoire-size bias correction to TCR pairs. In a later analysis, false discovery rates were estimated by permuting HLA or CMV assignments 20 times. In a later analysis, co-occurring TCRs were grouped using DBSCAN, and TCRdist sequence similarity was added for clustering within HLA-allele-positive subsets. Repertoires with fewer than 30,000 or more than 120,000 public chains were left out of co-occurrence clustering, as were a handful of repertoires with anomalous nucleotide sharing. Entries here come from immuneACCESS through TCRdb and include only in-frame sequences with V and J called. Some clones fail to appear in such tables; in the studies checked, an unresolved V gene covers under half of the shortfall, and the cause of the remainder is unknown. Clone size and V and J calls were adopted from that table, with D and trimming inferred from the DNA. This sample is represented by roughly 120,000 clones; about 74% of them were singletons. 2.5% to 3.5% of the sample goes to the ten largest clones.

The sequencing input was PBMCs. This TCR came from a woman aged 40 to 50 in good health and CMV-seropositive. The chain links TRBV30 with TRBJ1-5, and 7 bases in between align with TRBD1. The sequenced DNA: TGTGCCTGGAGTGTCGGGACAGCGGATCAGCCCCAGCATTTT. Translated, this gives CAWSVGTADQPQHF.